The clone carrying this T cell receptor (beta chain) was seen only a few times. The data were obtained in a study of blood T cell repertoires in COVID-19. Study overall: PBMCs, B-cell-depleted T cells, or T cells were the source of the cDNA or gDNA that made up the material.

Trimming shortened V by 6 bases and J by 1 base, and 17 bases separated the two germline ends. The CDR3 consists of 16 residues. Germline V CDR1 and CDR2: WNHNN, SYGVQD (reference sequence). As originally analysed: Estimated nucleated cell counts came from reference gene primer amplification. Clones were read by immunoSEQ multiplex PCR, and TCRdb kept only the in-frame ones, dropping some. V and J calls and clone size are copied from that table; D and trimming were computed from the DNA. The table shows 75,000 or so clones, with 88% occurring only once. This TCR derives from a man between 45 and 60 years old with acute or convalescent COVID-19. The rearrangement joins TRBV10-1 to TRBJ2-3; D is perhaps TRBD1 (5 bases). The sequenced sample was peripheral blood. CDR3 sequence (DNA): TGCGCCAGCAGCGACAGTCCCGCCACACGCACAGATACGCAGTATTTT. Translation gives CASSDSPATRTDTQYF.